These 31 T cell receptor beta chains came from one sample sequenced in a study of T cell responses to AZD1222 COVID-19 vaccine. TCRdb keeps only in-frame clones here, not all; method: immunoSEQ multiplex PCR. The sample includes about 120,000 clones, about 93% of them seen just once. This sample comprised peripheral blood, obtained 28 days after the second AZD1222 dose. Receptors originate from an adult who received the AZD1222 COVID-19 vaccine.

In DNA form, the CDR3 reads TGTGCCAGCAGTATGACCTGGGACAGGTCCTATGGCTACACCTTC. This sequence encodes CASSMTWDRSYGYTF. The chain has TRBV6-5 and TRBJ1-2; TRBD1 aligns across 8 bases. Germline values: CDR1 MNHEY, CDR2 SVGAGI. This CDR3 has 15 residues. After removal of 5 bases from V and 4 bases from J, the junction contained 9 bases not matched to a gene.

This chain connects TRBV6-5 to TRBJ1-4; D is unclear. The CDR3 has 14 residues. Per germline, CDR1 MNHEY and CDR2 SVGAGI. The V and J ends lost 7 bases and 6 bases respectively, with 15 bases between them. The CDR3 sequence: CASTGRSSHEKLFF. CDR3 nucleotide sequence: TGTGCCAGCACCGGAAGGTCCTCCCATGAAAAACTGTTTTTT.

This chain uses TRBV18 with TRBJ2-6; possibly TRBD1 for D (6 bases). Trimming cost V 4 bases and J 2 bases, with 9 bases left between them. Germline assignment: CDR1 KGHSH and CDR2 LQKENI. The CDR3 runs 15 residues. Written as DNA, the CDR3 is TGTGCCAGCTCACGACAGGACACTGGGGCCAACGTCCTGACTTTC. It codes for CASSRQDTGANVLTF.

V gene TRBV6-5 combines with J gene TRBJ1-4; D call uncertain. Trimming pared 6 bases from V and 8 bases from J, leaving 10 bases between. The CDR3 has 12 residues. Germline V gives CDR1 MNHEY, CDR2 SVGAGI. This chain's CDR3 is CASRVAGEKLFF. CDR3 nucleotides: TGTGCCAGCAGGGTGGCGGGGGAAAAACTGTTTTTT.

The chain is built from TRBV30 and TRBJ1-3; D is unclear. V was cut by 0 bases and J by 4 bases, with 7 bases left in between. The CDR3 covers 13 residues. CDR1 is GTSNPN, CDR2 SVGIG, per germline (reference sequence). CDR3 region: CAWSVNGGNTIYF. In DNA form, the CDR3 reads TGTGCCTGGAGTGTAAACGGCGGAAACACCATATATTTT.

The J gene is TRBJ1-1, the V gene TRBV4-3, with unresolved D. From germline, CDR1 is LGHNA and CDR2 YSLEER. This CDR3 contains 14 residues. Trimming took off 2 bases at V and 4 bases at J, with 11 bases between the two ends. DNA of the CDR3: TGCGCCAGCAGCCAAAGTCTGGGAGGCACTGAAGCTTTCTTT. Encoded protein: CASSQSLGGTEAFF.

The chain employs TRBV5-1 and TRBJ2-1; 11 positions match TRBD2. This CDR3 is 13 amino acids long. V was clipped by 8 bases and J by 14 bases; unmatched bases: 12. CDR1 SGHRS and CDR2 YFSETQ come from the germline V gene. For the CDR3, the DNA is TGCGCCAGTTCGGGACTAGCGGATCTCAGGGAGTTCTTC. This encodes CASSGLADLREFF.

The V call is TRBV10-3, the J call TRBJ1-1; D possibly corresponds to TRBD1 (6 bases). Trimming pared 6 bases from V and 10 bases from J, leaving 18 bases between. The CDR3 is 13 residues long. Germline CDR1 is ENHRY and CDR2 is SYGVKD. CDR3 residues: CAIRDGQGQRAFF. DNA for the CDR3: TGTGCCATCAGGGATGGCCAGGGGCAGAGAGCTTTCTTT.

The chain has TRBV5-1 and TRBJ2-1; the D gene is possibly TRBD1 (6 bases). The V and J ends lost 0 bases and 0 bases respectively, with 13 bases between them. Germline V gives CDR1 SGHRS, CDR2 YFSETQ. The CDR3 has 17 amino acids. The CDR3 sequence is CASSLEAGASSYNEQFF. The CDR3 region has the DNA TGCGCCAGCAGCTTGGAAGCAGGGGCAAGCTCCTACAATGAGCAGTTCTTC.

The chain links TRBV5-1 to TRBJ1-2; 8 positions match TRBD1. The germline V gene has CDR1 SGHRS and CDR2 YFSETQ. The junction had 7 bases not matched to a gene; V was cut back by 4 bases and J by 2 bases. CDR3 length: 15 residues. The chain's CDR3 is CASSLRTGSNYGYTF. As DNA, the CDR3 is TGCGCCAGCAGCCTGAGGACAGGGTCGAACTATGGCTACACCTTC.

The V and J genes are TRBV18 and TRBJ2-7; TRBD1 is a possible D gene (6 bases). The CDR3 length is 15 residues. V was pared by 2 bases and J by 5 bases, with 16 bases between. In germline, CDR1 is KGHSH, CDR2 LQKENI. CDR3 sequence: CASSPKRGSKDEQYF. The CDR3 nucleotides are TGTGCCAGCTCACCAAAAAGGGGGTCTAAGGACGAGCAGTACTTC.

V gene TRBV6-2 or TRBV6-3 combines with J gene TRBJ1-6; D gene ambiguous. V was cut by 3 bases and J by 4 bases, with 7 bases left in between. The CDR3 covers 14 residues. Germline loops: CDR1 MNHEY, CDR2 SVGEGT. The CDR3 DNA follows: TGTGCCAGCAGTTATTCGGCATATAATTCACCCCTCCACTTT. It is translated as CASSYSAYNSPLHF.

The rearrangement links TRBV7-2 to TRBJ2-5; no clear D gene. V lost 5 bases and J 5 bases, leaving 6 bases between the germline ends. CDR3 size: 11 residues. Germline V gene sequence: CDR1 SGHTA, CDR2 FQGNSA. The CDR3 region has the DNA TGTGCCAGCAGCGAAAGGGAGACCCAGTACTTC. This translates into CASSERETQYF.

This sequence joins TRBV2 and TRBJ1-1; D remains unclear. The CDR3 spans 14 residues. Germline-derived CDR1 and CDR2 are SNHLY and FYNNEI. V was pared by 8 bases and J by 0 bases, with 13 bases between. The CDR3 loop is CASVSLTVNTEAFF. In nucleotides, the CDR3 is TGTGCCAGCGTCTCGTTAACAGTGAACACTGAAGCTTTCTTT.

This chain joins TRBV29-1 and TRBJ1-1; maybe TRBD1 (6 bases). V was trimmed by 7 bases and J by 4 bases, leaving 16 bases between them. The CDR3 contains 13 residues. Germline V gene data show CDR1 as SQVTM and CDR2 as ANQGSEA. The CDR3 loop is CSGVQGWGTEAFF. DNA for the CDR3: TGCAGCGGTGTACAGGGATGGGGCACTGAAGCTTTCTTT.

This rearrangement joins TRBV7-6 to TRBJ2-7; D ambiguous. The CDR3 has 15 amino acids. Trimming cost V 4 bases and J 0 bases, with 13 bases left between them. CDR1 SGHVS and CDR2 FNYEAQ come from the germline V gene. CDR3 coding DNA: TGTGCCAGCAGCTCCCGGGCCAGCAGCTCCTACGAGCAGTACTTC. Translated: CASSSRASSSYEQYF.

The rearrangement links TRBV5-4 to TRBJ2-5, with 11 bases that match TRBD2. V lost 4 bases, J lost 5 bases, and 7 bases stayed unmatched. There are 15 residues in the CDR3. CDR1 and CDR2 (germline): SGHNT, YYREEE (reference sequence). The CDR3 spells CASSPTSGAQETQYF. The CDR3 DNA reads as TGTGCCAGCAGCCCGACTAGCGGGGCACAGGAGACCCAGTACTTC.

The genes are TRBV10-3 and TRBJ2-3; 7 bases align to TRBD2. V trimming: 2 bases; J trimming: 3 bases; junction bases outside the gene matches: 5. Germline-derived CDR1 and CDR2 are ENHRY and SYGVKD. This CDR3 is 15 amino acids long. The CDR3 loop is CAISEGGSQTDTQYF. The DNA for the CDR3 is TGTGCCATCAGTGAGGGCGGGAGTCAAACAGATACGCAGTATTTT.

In this sample, this clone turned up a few times. This chain links TRBV15 with TRBJ1-6; no clear D. From germline, CDR1 is LNHNV and CDR2 YYDKDF (reference sequence). There are 15 residues in the CDR3. V shed 5 bases and J shed 0 bases, with 8 bases lying between them. CDR3 bases: TGTGCCACCAGCTTAGGGAGCTCCTATAATTCACCCCTCCACTTT. Protein product: CATSLGSSYNSPLHF. The variable domain in full, with the rest retrieved from reference TRBV15 and TRBJ1-6, is DAMVIQNPRYQVTQFGKPVTLSCSQTLNHNVMYWYQQKSSQAPKLLFHYYDKDFNNEADTPDNFQSRRPNTSFCFLDIRSPGLGDTAMYLCATSLGSSYNSPLHFGNGTRLTVT.

This clone occurred once. This sequence joins TRBV11-2 and TRBJ1-1, with D possibly TRBD1 on 6 matching bases. CDR3 length: 15 amino acids. The germline V gene has CDR1 SGHAT and CDR2 FQNNGV. Deletions cut 4 bases from V and 1 base from J, with 13 bases between. CDR3 in DNA: TGTGCCAGCAGCTCATCAAGCAGGGGGAACACTGAAGCTTTCTTT. As protein: CASSSSSRGNTEAFF.

V usage is TRBV10-3 and J usage is TRBJ1-6, with a tentative D call TRBD1 (6 bases). The germline CDR1 and CDR2 sequences are ENHRY and SYGVKD. This CDR3 spans 14 amino acids. Trimming removed 4 bases at V and 10 bases at J, with 14 bases between. The CDR3 DNA follows: TGTGCCATCAGTGGGAAACAGGGATCCTCACCCCTCCACTTT. It codes for CAISGKQGSSPLHF.

A remark on this clone: Other DNA sequences from this sample encode an identical CDR3 as well. The chain has TRBV4-3 and TRBJ1-1; D remains unclear. The germline CDR1 and CDR2 sequences are LGHNA and YSLEER. The CDR3 spans 14 residues. The germline V and J ends were trimmed by 5 bases and 0 bases, with 10 bases remaining between them. CDR3 sequence (DNA): TGCGCCAGCAGCTTCTCTCGGCTGAACACTGAAGCTTTCTTT. As protein: CASSFSRLNTEAFF.

The rearrangement uses TRBV7-8 and TRBJ2-2, with D unclear. Trimming stripped 4 bases from V and 6 bases from J, with 18 bases between. CDR1 and CDR2 from the germline V gene are SGHVS and FQNEAQ. CDR3 length: 16 amino acids. CDR3 loop: CASSSRAVVMAGELFF. The CDR3 coding sequence is TGTGCCAGCAGCTCCCGGGCGGTGGTAATGGCCGGGGAGCTGTTTTTT.

CDR3 residues: CASSGGQGSVLQETQYF. For the CDR3, the DNA is TGTGCCAGCAGCGGAGGACAGGGATCGGTACTACAAGAGACCCAGTACTTC. The chain couples TRBV9 to TRBJ2-5, with 8 bases identical to TRBD1. The CDR3 length is 17 residues. V shed 3 bases and J 2 bases; nucleotides not matched to a gene: 12. Germline loops: CDR1 SGDLS, CDR2 YYNGEE.

This sequence joins TRBV29-1 and TRBJ1-2, with no clear D. V shed 0 bases and J shed 8 bases, with 7 bases lying between them. Per the germline V gene, CDR1 is SQVTM and CDR2 is ANQGSEA. The CDR3 runs to 11 residues. CDR3 loop: CSVEELGGYTF. CDR3 DNA: TGCAGCGTTGAAGAGCTTGGGGGCTACACCTTC.

The CDR3 reads CASSPLTLGQGRQETQYF. In nucleotides, the CDR3 is TGTGCCAGCAGCCCCCTAACTCTCGGACAGGGGCGACAAGAGACCCAGTACTTC. This chain connects TRBV7-8 to TRBJ2-5; 9 positions agree with TRBD1. Germline loops: CDR1 SGHVS, CDR2 FQNEAQ. This CDR3 contains 18 residues. Losses at the gene ends were 5 bases for V and 2 bases for J; bases not matched to a gene: 15. Based on the CDR3 plus reference TRBV7-8 and TRBJ2-5, the full variable domain is GAGVSQSPRYKVAKRGQDVALRCDPISGHVSLFWYQQALGQGPEFLTYFQNEAQLDKSGLPSDRFFAERPEGSVSTLKIQRTQQEDSAVYLCASSPLTLGQGRQETQYFGPGTRLLVL.

The chain employs TRBV12-3 or TRBV12-4 and TRBJ1-1; D uncertain. Trimming stripped 4 bases from V and 6 bases from J, with 12 bases between. This CDR3 is built from 13 residues. The CDR3 DNA follows: TGTGCCAGCAGTTCTGGCGCCTGGCCTGAAGCTTTCTTT. Protein product: CASSSGAWPEAFF.

V gene TRBV6-5 combines with J gene TRBJ1-2; the match to TRBD1 covers 11 bases. The CDR3 is 15 amino acids. CDR1 is MNHEY and CDR2 is SVGAGI in the germline V gene. With V trimmed by 4 bases and J by 6 bases, 7 bases remained unmatched. The CDR3 DNA follows: TGTGCCAGCAGTTTTTCTCGGACAGGGGGCAATGGCTACACCTTC. Translated, it gives CASSFSRTGGNGYTF.

CDR3 sequence reads: CASSPTRDSDEQYF. The CDR3 nucleotides read TGTGCCAGCAGCCCTACCCGGGACAGTGACGAGCAGTACTTC. V gene TRBV3-1 (or the pseudogene TRBV3-2) combines with J gene TRBJ2-7; 7 nucleotides line up with TRBD1. There are 14 residues in the CDR3. CDR1 LGHDT and CDR2 YNNKEL come from the germline V gene (reference sequence). Trimming removed 4 bases from V and 5 bases from J; junction bases left unmatched: 8.

V usage is TRBV2 and J usage is TRBJ2-2, with TRBD1 identical over 8 bases. Germline V gene sequence: CDR1 SNHLY, CDR2 FYNNEI. The CDR3 is 14 amino acids. The J segment lost 6 bases and the V segment lost 4 bases, leaving 4 bases of the junction unmatched. The CDR3 coding sequence is TGTGCCAGCAGTGGCTCAGGGGGCTCCGGGGAGCTGTTTTTT. This gives the protein CASSGSGGSGELFF. The variable domain in full, with the rest retrieved from reference TRBV2 and TRBJ2-2, is EPEVTQTPSHQVTQMGQEVILRCVPISNHLYFYWYRQILGQKVEFLVSFYNNEISEKSEIFDDQFSVERPDGSNFTLKIRSTKLEDSAMYFCASSGSGGSGELFFGEGSRLTVL.

The gene calls are TRBV6-5 and TRBJ1-5; D is possibly TRBD1 (6 bases). CDR1 and CDR2 from the germline V gene are MNHEY and SVGAGI. CDR3 length: 14 amino acids. The V end lost 2 bases, the J end lost 4 bases, and 9 bases lay between the germline ends. CDR3 in amino acids: CASSYDRTNQPQHF. The CDR3 coding sequence is TGTGCCAGCAGTTACGACAGGACTAATCAGCCCCAGCATTTT.